The 8 T cell receptor beta chains reported below all come from one sample, sequenced in a study of control samples from healthy donors and cancer patients. TCRdb's copy holds only in-frame clones and misses some; the assay was immunoSEQ multiplex PCR. The sample carries approximately 120,000 clones, roughly 87% recorded once. The sample was blood. The origin of the receptors is a young man in good health.

The chain joins TRBV27 to TRBJ2-2, with D maybe TRBD2 (5 bases). The V end lost 6 bases, the J end lost 6 bases, and 11 bases lay between the germline ends. This CDR3 spans 13 amino acids. Germline lookup yields CDR1 MNHEY and CDR2 SMNVEV (reference sequence). CDR3 in amino acids: CASSPTGAGELFF. CDR3 nucleotides: TGTGCCAGCAGCCCAACCGGGGCCGGGGAGCTGTTTTTT.

The gene calls are TRBV19 and TRBJ2-7; D may be TRBD1 (6 bases). Looked up from germline, CDR1 is LNHDA and CDR2 is SQIVND (reference sequence). V lost 5 bases and J lost 4, with 9 bases in between. The CDR3 loop spans 12 amino acids. The CDR3, as DNA: TGTGCCAGTAGTGCCACAGGGTACGAGCAGTACTTC. This encodes CASSATGYEQYF.

V gene TRBV3-1 (or the pseudogene TRBV3-2) combines with J gene TRBJ2-2; unclear D gene. Germline loops: CDR1 LGHDT, CDR2 YNNKEL (reference sequence). With 0 bases removed from V and 0 bases from J, the gap between germline ends came to 8 bases. CDR3 length: 16 residues. The CDR3 reads CASSQDSVTNTGELFF. The CDR3 nucleotides are TGTGCCAGCAGCCAAGATTCTGTGACGAACACCGGGGAGCTGTTTTTT.

The chain links TRBV6-5 to TRBJ1-2; 8 bases are a match to TRBD1. Unmatched junction bases numbered 10, after V lost 2 bases and J lost 8 bases. CDR3 length equals 15 residues. Germline CDR1 reads MNHEY; CDR2 reads SVGAGI. The chain's CDR3 is CASSYPGTGAQGYTF. The CDR3 DNA sequence: TGTGCCAGCAGTTACCCCGGGACAGGAGCTCAGGGCTACACCTTC.

This clone is a singleton in its sample. The chain has TRBV5-4 and TRBJ2-1; D may be TRBD1 or TRBD2 (5 bases each). The CDR3 is 15 amino acids. Trimming pared 0 bases from V and 4 bases from J, leaving 11 bases between. Germline assignment: CDR1 SGHNT and CDR2 YYREEE (reference sequence). CDR3: CASSLESGPYNEQFF. Here the CDR3 DNA reads TGTGCCAGCAGCTTGGAGTCGGGGCCGTACAATGAGCAGTTCTTC.

This clone came up a few times. The chain combines TRBV19 with TRBJ2-1, with D maybe TRBD1 (6 bases). V was cut by 1 base and J by 6 bases, with 16 bases left in between. The CDR3 length is 16 residues. The germline gives CDR1 LNHDA, CDR2 SQIVND (reference sequence). CDR3 bases: TGTGCCAGTAGTATAGGGTCGGGTAAAGGGGGCAATGAGCAGTTCTTC. The encoded protein is CASSIGSGKGGNEQFF.

The rearrangement joins TRBV4-2 to TRBJ1-5, with D tentatively TRBD1 (5 bases). This CDR3 spans 16 amino acids. The germline V gene has CDR1 LGHNA and CDR2 YNFKEQ. V was shortened by 3 bases and J by 8 bases, with 20 bases between the two germline ends. In nucleotides, the CDR3 is TGTGCCAGCAGCCAGGGGGGTACAAGGGGCCTGGAGCCCCAGCATTTT. Translated, it gives CASSQGGTRGLEPQHF.

The V gene is TRBV6-5, the J gene TRBJ2-7; 9 bases are a match to TRBD2. The CDR3 is 13 amino acids. The V gene end was trimmed by 6 bases and the J gene end by 7 bases; junction bases not matched to a gene: 7. Germline-derived CDR1 and CDR2 are MNHEY and SVGAGI. DNA for the CDR3: TGTGCCAGCAGCCTTAGCGGGAGCGGTGAGCAGTACTTC. Its protein product is CASSLSGSGEQYF.